Given below is one T cell receptor beta chain in context. This sample stems from a study of blood T cell repertoires in COVID-19. Study context: Collection of acute and convalescent COVID-19 samples took place in the United States, Italy and Spain. PBMCs, B-cell-depleted T cells, or T cells were the source of the cDNA or gDNA that made up the material.

Original methodology: Cell counts per sample came from amplifying reference gene primers. Method: immunoSEQ multiplex PCR; TCRdb's copy keeps in-frame clones and lacks some. V and J calls and clone size are given by that table; D and trimming were obtained from the DNA. The table shows around 230,000 clones, with about four fifths occurring only once. V was clipped by 4 bases and J by 3 bases; unmatched bases: 4. Germline CDR1 reads MRHNA; CDR2 reads SNTAGT. The CDR3 covers 15 residues. The sample taken for sequencing was peripheral blood. The clonotype originates from a woman between 40 and 55 years old with active or convalescent COVID-19. The V call is TRBV6-4, the J call TRBJ2-2, with 8 bases aligning to TRBD2. Here the CDR3 reads CASSAGGQDTGELFF. CDR3 nucleotides: TGTGCCAGCAGTGCGGGGGGGCAGGACACCGGGGAGCTGTTTTTT.